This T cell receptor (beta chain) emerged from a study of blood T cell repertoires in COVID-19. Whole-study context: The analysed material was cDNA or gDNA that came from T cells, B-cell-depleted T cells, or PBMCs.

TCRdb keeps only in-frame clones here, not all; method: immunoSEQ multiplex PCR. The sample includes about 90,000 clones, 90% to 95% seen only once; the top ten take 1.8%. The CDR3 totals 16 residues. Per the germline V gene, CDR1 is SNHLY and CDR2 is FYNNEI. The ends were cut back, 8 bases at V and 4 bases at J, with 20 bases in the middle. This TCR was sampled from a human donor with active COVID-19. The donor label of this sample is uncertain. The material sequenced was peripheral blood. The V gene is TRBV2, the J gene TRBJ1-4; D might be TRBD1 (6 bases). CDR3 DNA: TGTGCCAGCGGAAGACTATCCGGGACACGTAATGAAAAACTGTTTTTT. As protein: CASGRLSGTRNEKLFF. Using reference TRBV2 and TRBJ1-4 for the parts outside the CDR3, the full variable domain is EPEVTQTPSHQVTQMGQEVILRCVPISNHLYFYWYRQILGQKVEFLVSFYNNEISEKSEIFDDQFSVERPDGSNFTLKIRSTKLEDSAMYFCASGRLSGTRNEKLFFGSGTQLSVL.